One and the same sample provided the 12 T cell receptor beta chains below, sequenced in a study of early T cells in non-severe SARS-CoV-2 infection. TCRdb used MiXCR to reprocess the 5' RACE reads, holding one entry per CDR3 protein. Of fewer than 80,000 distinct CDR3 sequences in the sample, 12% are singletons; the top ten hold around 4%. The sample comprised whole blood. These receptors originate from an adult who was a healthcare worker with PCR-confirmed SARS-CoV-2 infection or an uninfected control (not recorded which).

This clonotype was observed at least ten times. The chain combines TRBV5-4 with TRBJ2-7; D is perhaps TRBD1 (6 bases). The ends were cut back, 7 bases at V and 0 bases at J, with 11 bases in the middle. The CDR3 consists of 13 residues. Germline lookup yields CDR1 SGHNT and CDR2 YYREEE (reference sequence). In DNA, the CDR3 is TGTGCCAGCCGACGGGACAACTCCTACGAGCAGTACTTC. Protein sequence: CASRRDNSYEQYF.

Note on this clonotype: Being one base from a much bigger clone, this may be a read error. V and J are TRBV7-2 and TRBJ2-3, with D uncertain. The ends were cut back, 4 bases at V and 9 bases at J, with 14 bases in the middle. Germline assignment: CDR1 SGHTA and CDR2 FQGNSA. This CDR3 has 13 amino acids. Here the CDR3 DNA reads TGTGCCAGCAGCTCGCCACCTGGTAAAACGCAGTATTTT. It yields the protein CASSSPPGKTQYF.

CDR3 amino acids: CSARDPSGSPDTQYF. The CDR3 coding sequence is TGCAGTGCTAGAGATCCTAGCGGGAGTCCAGATACGCAGTATTTT. This chain connects TRBV20-1 to TRBJ2-3; TRBD2 agrees at 10 bases. Germline-derived CDR1 and CDR2 are DFQATT and SNEGSKA (reference sequence). The CDR3 contains 15 residues. V lost 0 bases and J lost 4; bases outside the gene matches: 4.

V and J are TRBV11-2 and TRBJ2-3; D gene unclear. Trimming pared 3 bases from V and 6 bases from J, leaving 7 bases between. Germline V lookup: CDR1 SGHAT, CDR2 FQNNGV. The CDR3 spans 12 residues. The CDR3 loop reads CASSFARDTQYF. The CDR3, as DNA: TGTGCCAGCAGCTTCGCCCGGGATACGCAGTATTTT.

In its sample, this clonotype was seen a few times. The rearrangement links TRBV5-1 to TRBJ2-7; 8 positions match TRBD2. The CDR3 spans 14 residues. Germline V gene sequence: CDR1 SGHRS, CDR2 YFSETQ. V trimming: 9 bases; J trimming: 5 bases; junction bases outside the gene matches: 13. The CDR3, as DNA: TGCGCCACCCGGGGGGGGAGGTATAGCGACGAGCAGTACTTC. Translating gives CATRGGRYSDEQYF.

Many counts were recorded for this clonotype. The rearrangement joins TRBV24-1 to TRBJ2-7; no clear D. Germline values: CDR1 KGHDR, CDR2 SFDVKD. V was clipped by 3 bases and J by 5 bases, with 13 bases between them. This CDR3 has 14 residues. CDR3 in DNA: TGTGCCACCAGTGATCCCCTCAGAACGCACGAGCAGTACTTC. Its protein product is CATSDPLRTHEQYF.

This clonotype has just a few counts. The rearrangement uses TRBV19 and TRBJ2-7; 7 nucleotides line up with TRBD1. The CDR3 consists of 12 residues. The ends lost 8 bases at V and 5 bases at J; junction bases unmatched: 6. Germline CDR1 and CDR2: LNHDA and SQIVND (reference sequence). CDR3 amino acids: CASSTGVHEQYF. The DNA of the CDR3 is TGTGCCAGTTCAACAGGGGTCCACGAGCAGTACTTC.

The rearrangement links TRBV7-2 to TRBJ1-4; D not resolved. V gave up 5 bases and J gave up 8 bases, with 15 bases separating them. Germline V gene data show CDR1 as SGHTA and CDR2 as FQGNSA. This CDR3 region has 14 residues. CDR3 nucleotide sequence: TGTGCCAGCAGCCCCCAGCATGGACGGGAAAAACTGTTTTTT. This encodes CASSPQHGREKLFF.

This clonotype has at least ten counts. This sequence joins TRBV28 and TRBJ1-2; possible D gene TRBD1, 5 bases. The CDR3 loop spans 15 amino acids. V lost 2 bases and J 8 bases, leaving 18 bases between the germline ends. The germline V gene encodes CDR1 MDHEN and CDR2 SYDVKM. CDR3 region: CASSLGSARQGGYTF. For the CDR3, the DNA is TGTGCCAGCAGTTTAGGGTCAGCTAGGCAGGGCGGCTACACCTTC.

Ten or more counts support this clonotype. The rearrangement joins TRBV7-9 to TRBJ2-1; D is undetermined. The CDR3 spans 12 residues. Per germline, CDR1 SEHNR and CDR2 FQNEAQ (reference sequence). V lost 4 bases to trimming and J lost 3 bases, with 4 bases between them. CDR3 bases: TGTGCCAGCAGCTCCCTCTACAATGAGCAGTTCTTC. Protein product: CASSSLYNEQFF.

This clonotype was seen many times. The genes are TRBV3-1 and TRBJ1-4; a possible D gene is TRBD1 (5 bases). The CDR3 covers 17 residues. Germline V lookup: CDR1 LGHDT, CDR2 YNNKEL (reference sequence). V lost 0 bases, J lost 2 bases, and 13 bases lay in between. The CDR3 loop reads CASSQEGPGFTNEKLFF. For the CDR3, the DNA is TGTGCCAGCAGCCAAGAGGGGCCAGGCTTTACTAATGAAAAACTGTTTTTT.

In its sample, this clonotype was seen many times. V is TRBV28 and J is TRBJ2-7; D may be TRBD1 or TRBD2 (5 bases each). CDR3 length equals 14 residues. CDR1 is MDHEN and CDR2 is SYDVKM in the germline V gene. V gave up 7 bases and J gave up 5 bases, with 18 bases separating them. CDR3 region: CASTLGVASDEQYF. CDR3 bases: TGTGCCAGCACCCTGGGGGTAGCGTCTGACGAGCAGTACTTC.